The sequence of this TCR beta chain was determined in a study of vaccination and CD4 T cells after COVID-19. Background on the study: Convalescent participants consisted of six males and four females, two being Hispanic.

In this sample, this clonotype turned up a few times. Its antigen is not identified. The Oncomine TCR Beta short-read assay generated sequence data from the DNA of cultured CD4+ T cells. From the PCR reads, TCRdb called clonotypes with MiXCR, one entry per CDR3 protein. Altogether some 20,000 distinct CDR3 sequences are present, under 50% being singletons, with the ten largest covering just under 2.5%. Per germline, CDR1 SNHLY and CDR2 FYNNEI. J gave up 6 bases and V 1 base, and 4 bases lay outside the gene matches. The CDR3 runs 16 residues. The treatment here: roughly 10-day PBMC culture with coronavirus spike peptide pools or control peptides (ViraFEST assay).

This chain joins TRBV2 and TRBJ2-3; TRBD2 matches at 13 bases. This sequence was found in a human donor who had recovered from COVID-19. The sample was CD4+ T cells from blood, cultured in vitro, taken after SARS-CoV-2 vaccination. CDR3 residues: CASSEVLAGGDDTQYF. As DNA, the CDR3 is TGTGCCAGCAGTGAAGTACTAGCGGGAGGGGATGATACGCAGTATTTT.